These T cell receptor beta chains were read from a single sample in a study of T cell responses to AZD1222 COVID-19 vaccine. Measured with immunoSEQ multiplex PCR; TCRdb has only the in-frame clones, and not every one. The sample carries 100,000 to 120,000 clones, 81% recorded once. The sequenced sample was peripheral blood, obtained on day 0 of AZD1222 vaccination. The receptor source for this set is an adult in good health. Both conserved end residues are part of each CDR3. Size is stated for part of the rows, as once, few or many counts, or as a class when the clone is expanded.

clone_size: few
v_call: TRBV3-1/TRBV3-2
cdr3_aa: CASSLTGGKTGRKETQYF

clone_size: -
v_call: TRBV28
cdr3_aa: CASSAAGNQPQHF

clone_size: -
v_call: TRBV21-1
cdr3_aa: CASRVGDTNQPQHF

clone_size: -
v_call: TRBV9
cdr3_aa: CASSVDSNIDTQYF

clone_size: -
v_call: TRBV20-1
cdr3_aa: CSARSGNTIYF

clone_size: -
v_call: TRBV28
cdr3_aa: CASSFQGGGYEQYF

clone_size: -
v_call: TRBV6-6
cdr3_aa: CASSYDRRLDTEAFF

clone_size: -
v_call: TRBV11-3
cdr3_aa: CASSLGAQGRTDTQYF

clone_size: -
v_call: TRBV7-2
cdr3_aa: CASSPRTSGSYEQYF

clone_size: once
v_call: TRBV4-3
cdr3_aa: CASSQDQGVGNTIYF

clone_size: once
v_call: TRBV5-1
cdr3_aa: CASSHDRARTEAFF

clone_size: -
v_call: TRBV18
cdr3_aa: CASQFSVTGDPNTQYF

clone_size: -
v_call: TRBV19
cdr3_aa: CASSNRGQDGYTF

clone_size: -
v_call: TRBV19
cdr3_aa: CASRDRATDTQYF

clone_size: -
v_call: TRBV7-2
cdr3_aa: CASSVVGGIQETQYF

clone_size: -
v_call: TRBV7-2
cdr3_aa: CASSRSGQGETQYF

clone_size: -
v_call: TRBV5-1
cdr3_aa: CASSETTSISTQYF

clone_size: -
v_call: TRBV11-2
cdr3_aa: CASSLAGTSLYEQYF

clone_size: few
v_call: TRBV7-2
cdr3_aa: CASSEGRSTLHF

clone_size: -
v_call: TRBV28
cdr3_aa: CASNYLDRGTYEQYF

clone_size: -
v_call: TRBV28
cdr3_aa: CASSLGPLYNSPLHF

clone_size: -
v_call: TRBV19
cdr3_aa: CASSPSPTAPEQYF

clone_size: -
v_call: TRBV6-2/TRBV6-3
cdr3_aa: CASSYRDRANYGYTF